The present T cell receptor (beta chain) was sequenced within a study of shared clonotypes between healthy human individuals. Findings and caveats of the study: Shared clonotypes across all four donors exceeded non-shared ones in generation probability. Memory subsets generally showed lower estimated richness than naive subsets.

The CDR3 spans 16 residues. Germline V lookup: CDR1 SGHNT, CDR2 YYREEE (reference sequence). The V segment lost 4 bases and the J segment 1 base; nucleotides outside the gene matches: 7. Of note for this clone: What it recognizes is unknown.

It was across several immunoSEQ plates that each subset's genomic DNA was evenly split. The repertoire was sequenced with immunoSEQ multiplex PCR; TCRdb's copy has only in-frame clones and lacks some. The sample includes some 1 million clones, about 75% of them seen just once. The CD4+ fraction was divided into a CD45RA+ naive subset and a CD45RA-negative memory subset. Source material: memory CD4+ T cells sorted from blood. The subset here: CD45RA-negative fraction. This chain joins TRBV5-4 and TRBJ2-5; 10 bases agree with TRBD2. The receptor comes from a man aged 18 to 29 in good health. This CDR3 reads CASSQIAGGFQETQYF. The CDR3 nucleotides read TGTGCCAGCAGCCAAATAGCGGGAGGTTTCCAAGAGACCCAGTACTTC. Full variable domain (rest looked up from reference TRBV5-4 and TRBJ2-5): ETGVTQSPTHLIKTRGQQVTLRCSSQSGHNTVSWYQQALGQGPQFIFQYYREEENGRGNFPPRFSGLQFPNYSSELNVNALELDDSALYLCASSQIAGGFQETQYFGPGTRLLVL.